This T cell receptor beta chain was sequenced in a study of blood T cell repertoires in COVID-19. Libraries were prepared by immunoSEQ multiplex PCR; TCRdb keeps only in-frame clonotypes and omits some of them. The sample has 300,000 to 400,000 clones; 90% are singletons. Germline CDR1 and CDR2: MNHEY and SVGAGI. J was trimmed by 5 bases and V by 0 bases; bases with no gene match: 5. The CDR3 covers 15 residues. The clonotype was recovered from a young woman with COVID-19, enrolled during active disease. V usage is TRBV6-5 and J usage is TRBJ2-7; 9 bases are shared with TRBD1. Sequencing was carried out using peripheral blood. CDR3 DNA sequence: TGTGCCAGCAGTTACTCGAGGACAGGGGTCGACGAGCAGTACTTC. This encodes CASSYSRTGVDEQYF.